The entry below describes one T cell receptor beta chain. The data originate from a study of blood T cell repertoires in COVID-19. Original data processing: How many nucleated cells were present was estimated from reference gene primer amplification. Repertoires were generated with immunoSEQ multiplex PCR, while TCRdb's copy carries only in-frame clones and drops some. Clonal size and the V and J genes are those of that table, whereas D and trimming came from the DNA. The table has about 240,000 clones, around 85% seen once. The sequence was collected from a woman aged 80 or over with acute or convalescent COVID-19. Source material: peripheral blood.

CDR3 coding DNA: TGTGCCAGCAGCCAAGGCTTCCAGGGGTACAGTAGGGAGACCCAGTACTTC. Translated: CASSQGFQGYSRETQYF. The rearrangement links TRBV3-1 (or the pseudogene TRBV3-2) to TRBJ2-5; D might be TRBD1 (6 bases). The CDR3 runs 17 residues. Germline loops: CDR1 LGHDT, CDR2 YNNKEL (reference sequence). The V gene lost 1 base and the J gene lost 5 bases, with 20 bases spanning the gap.